A selection of T cell receptor beta chains follows, all from one sample in a study of cytomegalovirus exposure and HLA in healthy donors. Assay: immunoSEQ multiplex PCR; the TCRdb copy retains only in-frame clones and omits some. The repertoire holds nearly 110,000 clones, with 82% as singletons. Specimen: PBMCs. The origin of the receptors is a man aged 30 to 45 in good health and CMV-seropositive. The CDR3 runs from the conserved cysteine through the conserved F or W. Fields, in order: clone size, J gene, D gene, V gene, CDR3 protein, CDR3 DNA. A D gene is named only where the DNA matches it firmly. Clone size is not always given. Where it is, it says once, few, many or a class for expanded clones.

clone size: -; J gene: TRBJ1-1; D gene: -; V gene: TRBV5-1; CDR3 protein: CASSADSGNTEAFF; CDR3 DNA: TGCGCCAGCAGCGCGGACAGTGGGAACACTGAAGCTTTCTTT
clone size: -; J gene: TRBJ1-1; D gene: TRBD1; V gene: TRBV5-1; CDR3 protein: CASSFSTGVNTEAFF; CDR3 DNA: TGCGCCAGCAGCTTCTCCACAGGGGTGAACACTGAAGCTTTCTTT
clone size: -; J gene: TRBJ1-4; D gene: -; V gene: TRBV23-1; CDR3 protein: CASEGQEEKLFF; CDR3 DNA: TGCGCCAGCGAGGGTCAGGAGGAAAAACTGTTTTTT
clone size: -; J gene: TRBJ2-1; D gene: TRBD1; V gene: TRBV30; CDR3 protein: CAWSVRKQGRDNEQFF; CDR3 DNA: TGTGCCTGGAGTGTACGGAAACAGGGGCGCGACAATGAGCAGTTCTTC
clone size: -; J gene: TRBJ1-5; D gene: -; V gene: TRBV7-8; CDR3 protein: CASSLMGGGNQPQHF; CDR3 DNA: TGTGCCAGCAGCTTGATGGGGGGAGGCAATCAGCCCCAGCATTTT
clone size: -; J gene: TRBJ1-5; D gene: -; V gene: TRBV12-5; CDR3 protein: CASGLGTDSGSNQPQHF; CDR3 DNA: TGTGCTAGTGGTTTGGGAACCGACAGTGGTAGCAATCAGCCCCAGCATTTT
clone size: -; J gene: TRBJ1-2; D gene: TRBD1; V gene: TRBV5-6; CDR3 protein: CASSLSGTGGYYGYTF; CDR3 DNA: TGTGCCAGCAGCTTATCCGGGACAGGGGGATACTATGGCTACACCTTC
clone size: -; J gene: TRBJ2-1; D gene: TRBD1; V gene: TRBV9; CDR3 protein: CASSVVARTGNNEQFF; CDR3 DNA: TGTGCCAGCAGCGTAGTTGCCAGGACAGGTAACAATGAGCAGTTCTTC
clone size: -; J gene: TRBJ1-4; D gene: -; V gene: TRBV7-2; CDR3 protein: CASSLIGGRKLFF; CDR3 DNA: TGTGCCAGCAGCCTCATAGGGGGTCGGAAACTGTTTTTT
clone size: -; J gene: TRBJ2-3; D gene: -; V gene: TRBV5-8; CDR3 protein: CALRLRLSAADTQYF; CDR3 DNA: TGTGCCTTAAGACTCCGTCTCTCTGCCGCAGATACGCAGTATTTT
clone size: -; J gene: TRBJ2-1; D gene: -; V gene: TRBV19; CDR3 protein: CASSMQGATQFF; CDR3 DNA: TGTGCCAGTAGTATGCAGGGTGCTACGCAGTTCTTC
clone size: -; J gene: TRBJ1-1; D gene: -; V gene: TRBV6-1; CDR3 protein: CASSWTGRGVTEAFF; CDR3 DNA: TGTGCCAGCAGTTGGACCGGGAGGGGGGTCACTGAAGCTTTCTTT
clone size: few; J gene: TRBJ2-2; D gene: -; V gene: TRBV13; CDR3 protein: CASSFRAGELFF; CDR3 DNA: TGTGCCAGCAGCTTCCGTGCCGGGGAGCTGTTTTTT
clone size: -; J gene: TRBJ1-2; D gene: -; V gene: TRBV30; CDR3 protein: CAWSVAQGLGYTF; CDR3 DNA: TGTGCCTGGTCTGTCGCGCAGGGCCTAGGCTACACCTTC
clone size: -; J gene: TRBJ2-7; D gene: TRBD2; V gene: TRBV7-9; CDR3 protein: CASSVPGGANEQYF; CDR3 DNA: TGTGCCAGCAGCGTCCCCGGGGGGGCCAACGAGCAGTACTTC
clone size: -; J gene: TRBJ1-3; D gene: -; V gene: TRBV5-1; CDR3 protein: CASSRGSGNTIYF; CDR3 DNA: TGCGCCAGCAGCCGAGGTTCTGGAAACACCATATATTTT
clone size: -; J gene: TRBJ1-2; D gene: -; V gene: TRBV6-1; CDR3 protein: CASSDRPEGGGYTF; CDR3 DNA: TGTGCCAGCAGTGATCGGCCAGAAGGAGGTGGCTACACCTTC
clone size: -; J gene: TRBJ1-2; D gene: -; V gene: TRBV5-1; CDR3 protein: CASSLGAGDGYTF; CDR3 DNA: TGCGCCAGCAGCTTGGGCGCGGGGGATGGCTACACCTTC
clone size: -; J gene: TRBJ1-2; D gene: -; V gene: TRBV6-5; CDR3 protein: CASSYSNRAYGYTF; CDR3 DNA: TGTGCCAGCAGTTACTCGAACAGGGCGTATGGCTACACCTTC
clone size: -; J gene: TRBJ1-2; D gene: -; V gene: TRBV5-5; CDR3 protein: CASRGGDYGYTF; CDR3 DNA: TGTGCCAGCAGGGGGGGAGACTATGGCTACACCTTC
clone size: -; J gene: TRBJ2-2; D gene: -; V gene: TRBV2; CDR3 protein: CASRDSPNTGELFF; CDR3 DNA: TGTGCCAGCAGGGACAGTCCGAACACCGGGGAGCTGTTTTTT
clone size: -; J gene: TRBJ1-1; D gene: TRBD1; V gene: TRBV5-1; CDR3 protein: CASSTPTGNNEAFF; CDR3 DNA: TGCGCCAGCAGCACCCCGACAGGGAATAATGAAGCTTTCTTT